Presented here are 31 T cell receptor beta chains from one specimen sequenced in a study of metastatic and nonmetastatic thyroid tumors. MiXCR reprocessed the PCR reads for TCRdb. The sample holds around 8,000 clones, roughly 33% seen once. Thyroid surgery had not been preceded by any treatment in any patient. Sequencing used tumor tissue. These receptors all come from a female donor with papillary thyroid cancer or a benign thyroid nodule (not recorded which). Some clones in this sample may be carry-over from other donors' samples.

To note about this clone: An end of the junction does not agree with germline; a read error may underlie this. The gene calls are TRBV18 and TRBJ2-4, with 7 positions matching TRBD1. Germline V gene data show CDR1 as KGHSH and CDR2 as LQKENI. The CDR3 loop spans 13 amino acids. The CDR3 loop is CPSSRKGADIQYF. DNA of the CDR3: TGTCCCAGCTCCCGAAAGGGGGCAGACATTCAGTACTTC.

In its sample, this clone ranks as medium-sized. The chain joins TRBV18 to TRBJ2-7; unclear D gene. The CDR3 loop spans 13 amino acids. Germline lookup yields CDR1 KGHSH and CDR2 LQKENI. V was shortened by 1 base and J by 2 bases, with 6 bases between the two germline ends. For the CDR3, the DNA is TGTGCCAGCTCACCACAAACAGCCTACGAGCAGTACTTC. Its translation is CASSPQTAYEQYF.

The chain employs TRBV20-1 and TRBJ2-7, with a weak D call TRBD2 (6 bases). The germline CDR1 and CDR2 sequences are DFQATT and SNEGSKA (reference sequence). The ends were cut back, 5 bases at V and 0 bases at J, with 17 bases in the middle. The CDR3 is 15 residues long. CDR3 sequence: CSARKGAGSSYEQYF. CDR3 DNA: TGCAGTGCTCGCAAAGGGGCGGGGAGCTCCTACGAGCAGTACTTC.

This clone is medium-sized. The gene calls are TRBV28 and TRBJ2-1; D remains ambiguous. Germline CDR1 reads MDHEN; CDR2 reads SYDVKM. The V gene lost 3 bases and the J gene lost 9 bases, with 12 bases spanning the gap. There are 13 residues in the CDR3. In DNA form, the CDR3 reads TGTGCCAGCAGTTTCGACCGCCAAACTGAGCAGTTCTTC. Translating it yields CASSFDRQTEQFF. Together with reference TRBV28 and TRBJ2-1, the CDR3 gives the full variable domain: DVKVTQSSRYLVKRTGEKVFLECVQDMDHENMFWYRQDPGLGLRLIYFSYDVKMKEKGDIPEGYSVSREKKERFSLILESASTNQTSMYLCASSFDRQTEQFFGPGTRLTVL.

This clone is classed as large. V gene TRBV28 combines with J gene TRBJ2-7; D is ambiguous. With 4 bases removed from V and 5 bases from J, the gap between germline ends came to 9 bases. Germline loops: CDR1 MDHEN, CDR2 SYDVKM. The CDR3 has 12 residues. The CDR3 nucleotides are TGTGCCAGCAGTTCGTCAGTAAACGAGCAGTACTTC. Amino acid sequence: CASSSSVNEQYF.

This clone is deemed medium-sized. The V gene is TRBV6-4, the J gene TRBJ2-2; D not resolved. Trimming left V 6 bases short and J 2 bases short, with 7 bases between. CDR1 MRHNA and CDR2 SNTAGT come from the germline V gene. The CDR3 spans 13 residues. CDR3 loop: CASSADNTGELFF. The DNA of the CDR3 is TGTGCCAGCAGCGCTGACAACACCGGGGAGCTGTTTTTT.

The V and J genes are TRBV7-9 and TRBJ1-5, with D unresolved. From germline, CDR1 is SEHNR and CDR2 FQNEAQ (reference sequence). The ends were cut back, 3 bases at V and 3 bases at J, with 3 bases in the middle. CDR3 size: 12 residues. The DNA of the CDR3 is TGTGCCAGCAGCTTGGTCAATCAGCCCCAGCATTTT. As protein: CASSLVNQPQHF.

J is TRBJ2-5 and V is TRBV30, with a possible D match to TRBD1 (6 bases). Germline V gene sequence: CDR1 GTSNPN, CDR2 SVGIG (reference sequence). This CDR3 contains 14 residues. Trimming took 3 bases from V and 4 from J, leaving 15 bases between them. The CDR3 is CAWSLGQSGETQYF. The CDR3 DNA reads as TGTGCCTGGAGCCTCGGACAGTCAGGAGAGACCCAGTACTTC.

The V and J genes are TRBV10-3 and TRBJ2-7, with TRBD2 matching over 8 bases. J gave up 4 bases and V 4 bases, and 15 bases lay outside the gene matches. Germline-derived CDR1 and CDR2 are ENHRY and SYGVKD. The CDR3 sequence is 17 residues long. The CDR3 region has the DNA TGTGCCATCAGTGTTCCTGCGCAAGCGGGAGCGGGGTACGAGCAGTACTTC. This sequence encodes CAISVPAQAGAGYEQYF.

The chain employs TRBV4-1 and TRBJ2-2; 7 bases line up with TRBD1. The CDR3 is 16 residues long. CDR1 is MGHRA, CDR2 YSYEKL, per germline. The J segment lost 5 bases and the V segment lost 1 base, leaving 7 bases of the junction unmatched. The chain's CDR3 is CASSQGVRGSTGELFF. The CDR3 DNA follows: TGCGCCAGCAGCCAAGGGGTCAGGGGGAGTACCGGGGAGCTGTTTTTT.

By sample fraction, this clone is large (0.1 to 1%). J is TRBJ2-7 and V is TRBV6-2 or TRBV6-3; 9 bases align to TRBD2. This CDR3 region has 18 residues. Germline trimming cut 0 bases from V and 0 bases from J; bases unmatched to any gene: 9. Germline CDR1 MNHEY, CDR2 SVGEGT. In DNA form, the CDR3 reads TGTGCCAGCAGTTACTCGACTAGCGGACTAACCTTCTCCTACGAGCAGTACTTC. Encoded protein: CASSYSTSGLTFSYEQYF.

This clone is medium-sized in the sample. The genes are TRBV5-1 and TRBJ2-1; TRBD2 agrees at 12 bases. J lost 9 bases, V lost 4 bases, and 8 bases had no gene match. The CDR3 is 15 amino acids. Germline assignment: CDR1 SGHRS and CDR2 YFSETQ. In DNA, the CDR3 is TGCGCCAGCAGCCGTCTAGCGGGAGGGCCGTTTGAGCAGTTCTTC. Encoded protein: CASSRLAGGPFEQFF.

This clone was counted at least ten times. This chain joins TRBV20-1 and TRBJ2-1, with 11 bases that match TRBD2. This CDR3 region has 16 residues. Germline-derived CDR1 and CDR2 are DFQATT and SNEGSKA (reference sequence). With 2 bases clipped from V and 4 bases from J, the junction kept 7 bases outside the gene matches. As DNA, the CDR3 is TGCAGTGCTAGAAGAAATAGCGGGAGGGGGTACAATGAGCAGTTCTTC. This gives the protein CSARRNSGRGYNEQFF.

This clone was counted many times. The CDR3 loop is CSAGTRGHSNQPQHF. CDR3 DNA sequence: TGCAGTGCTGGAACGCGCGGACACAGCAATCAGCCCCAGCATTTT. The V call is TRBV20-1, the J call TRBJ1-5, with D possibly matching TRBD1 (5 bases). Germline lookup yields CDR1 DFQATT and CDR2 SNEGSKA (reference sequence). The CDR3 consists of 15 residues. The ends were cut back, 5 bases at V and 1 base at J, with 15 bases in the middle.

This clone is categorized as medium-sized. The V and J genes are TRBV6-5 and TRBJ2-3; 7 positions match TRBD2. The CDR3 contains 16 residues. Germline values: CDR1 MNHEY, CDR2 SVGAGI. V was pared by 2 bases and J by 3 bases, with 8 bases of the junction left unmatched. The CDR3 DNA sequence: TGTGCCAGCAGTTACACCGCAGCGGGACTAACAGATACGCAGTATTTT. Translated: CASSYTAAGLTDTQYF.

This clone was counted a few times. V is TRBV29-1 and J is TRBJ2-5; D gene ambiguous. V lost 3 bases and J 0 bases, leaving 8 bases between the germline ends. The length of the CDR3 is 13 residues. In germline, CDR1 is SQVTM, CDR2 ANQGSEA. The CDR3 spells CSVDTTNQETQYF. The DNA for the CDR3 is TGCAGCGTTGACACGACGAACCAAGAGACCCAGTACTTC.

The rearrangement joins TRBV19 to TRBJ1-3, with no clear D. Germline V gene sequence: CDR1 LNHDA, CDR2 SQIVND (reference sequence). Trimming cost V 8 bases and J 8 bases, with 19 bases left between them. The CDR3 runs to 14 residues. The CDR3 region is CASSLGSPGYTIYF. In DNA form, the CDR3 reads TGTGCCAGTTCTTTGGGGAGCCCCGGGTACACCATATATTTT.

The rearrangement links TRBV11-2 to TRBJ2-2, with 11 bases that match TRBD2. V trimming: 6 bases; J trimming: 7 bases; junction bases outside the gene matches: 10. Germline V gene sequence: CDR1 SGHAT, CDR2 FQNNGV. The CDR3 totals 16 residues. The CDR3 spells CASRMGLAERSGELFF. The CDR3, as DNA: TGTGCCAGCAGAATGGGACTAGCGGAGAGGAGCGGGGAGCTGTTTTTT.

V gene TRBV18 combines with J gene TRBJ1-2; 8 positions match TRBD1. This CDR3 is 15 amino acids long. After removal of 2 bases from V and 4 bases from J, the junction contained 6 bases not matched to a gene. Looked up from germline, CDR1 is KGHSH and CDR2 is LQKENI. CDR3 coding DNA: TGTGCCAGCTCACCAAACCCTACAGGGGGCTATGGCTACACCTTC. It encodes CASSPNPTGGYGYTF.

The chain has TRBV20-1 and TRBJ1-4; 8 bases are shared with TRBD1. V gave up 0 bases and J gave up 5 bases; unmatched junction bases: 2. Germline V CDR1 and CDR2: DFQATT, SNEGSKA (reference sequence). The CDR3 has 14 amino acids. CDR3 amino acids: CSARDTGGNEKLFF. Here the CDR3 DNA reads TGCAGTGCTAGAGATACAGGGGGGAATGAAAAACTGTTTTTT.

This clone is judged medium-sized. This sequence joins TRBV25-1 and TRBJ1-3; no clear D gene. Germline V lookup: CDR1 MGHDK, CDR2 SYGVNS. With 2 bases removed from V and 2 bases from J, the gap between germline ends came to 7 bases. CDR3 length: 14 amino acids. In nucleotides, the CDR3 is TGTGCCAGCAGTGAAAATGCGGCTGGAAACACCATATATTTT. Protein: CASSENAAGNTIYF.

The sample holds many counts of this clone. This may be a read error, as it is one base from a much larger clone. This chain links TRBV6-4 with TRBJ2-7; D perhaps matches TRBD2 (5 bases). The CDR3 spans 13 residues. Germline V CDR1 and CDR2: MRHNA, SNTAGT. This CDR3 is CAGSWTRYCEQYF. CDR3 in DNA: TGTGCCGGCAGTTGGACTCGGTACTGCGAGCAGTACTTC.

V is TRBV11-2 and J is TRBJ2-3; 8 bases are a match to TRBD2. V gave up 8 bases and J gave up 0 bases; unmatched junction bases: 10. The germline gives CDR1 SGHAT, CDR2 FQNNGV. The CDR3 is 16 amino acids. The chain's CDR3 is CASVASGLLSTDTQYF. The CDR3 DNA reads TGTGCCAGCGTTGCTAGCGGGTTGCTAAGCACAGATACGCAGTATTTT.

V and J are TRBV6-1 and TRBJ2-7, with a tentative D call TRBD2 (5 bases). V was trimmed by 4 bases and J by 3 bases, leaving 10 bases between them. The length of the CDR3 is 13 residues. In germline, CDR1 is MNHNS, CDR2 SASEGT. This chain's CDR3 is CASSAAGSYEQYF. CDR3 bases: TGTGCCAGCAGTGCGGCGGGCAGCTACGAGCAGTACTTC.

The chain has TRBV20-1 and TRBJ2-7; 8 nucleotides align to TRBD2. The trim removed 3 bases at V and 2 bases at J, leaving 3 bases unmatched. This CDR3 is built from 13 residues. Germline CDR1 reads DFQATT; CDR2 reads SNEGSKA (reference sequence). CDR3 DNA sequence: TGCAGTGCTAGGGACGGGAGGGCCTACGAGCAGTACTTC. It is translated as CSARDGRAYEQYF.

V and J are TRBV6-4 and TRBJ2-3, with 10 positions matching TRBD2. Unmatched junction bases numbered 4, after V lost 3 bases and J lost 4 bases. Germline values: CDR1 MRHNA, CDR2 SNTAGT. This CDR3 has 15 amino acids. The DNA of the CDR3 is TGTGCCAGCAGTGAAAGAGCGGGAGGGGCAGATACGCAGTATTTT. Its protein product is CASSERAGGADTQYF.

This chain links TRBV18 with TRBJ1-1; D is perhaps TRBD1 (6 bases). Per the germline V gene, CDR1 is KGHSH and CDR2 is LQKENI. V was shortened by 1 base and J by 1 base, with 10 bases between the two germline ends. This CDR3 spans 15 amino acids. CDR3 bases: TGTGCCAGCTCACCACGGGACAACCGGAACACTGAAGCTTTCTTT. Translation: CASSPRDNRNTEAFF.

This clone is judged medium-sized. The CDR3, as DNA: TGTGCCAGCAGCTTGGGCACCATATATTTT. Encoded protein: CASSLGTIYF. The chain is built from TRBV7-9 and TRBJ1-3; no reliable D call. The germline V and J ends were trimmed by 3 bases and 9 bases, with 3 bases remaining between them. Germline V gene lookup returns CDR1 SEHNR and CDR2 FQNEAQ (reference sequence). The CDR3 covers 10 residues.

This clone was recorded a few times. The J gene is TRBJ1-6, the V gene TRBV30; TRBD1 aligns across 8 bases. There are 13 residues in the CDR3. V gave up 6 bases and J gave up 7 bases; unmatched junction bases: 5. CDR1 and CDR2 from the germline V gene are GTSNPN and SVGIG (reference sequence). The CDR3: CACGQGGNSPLHF. The CDR3 DNA sequence: TGTGCCTGTGGACAGGGAGGAAATTCACCCCTCCACTTT.

This chain connects TRBV20-1 to TRBJ1-1; a possible D gene is TRBD1 (5 bases). Germline loops: CDR1 DFQATT, CDR2 SNEGSKA (reference sequence). The CDR3 extends over 14 amino acids. Deletions cut 4 bases from V and 1 base from J, with 13 bases between. This CDR3 is CSAIIQQANTEAFF. CDR3 DNA sequence: TGCAGTGCTATAATCCAACAGGCGAACACTGAAGCTTTCTTT.

By sample share, this clone is medium-sized. The rearrangement links TRBV4-1 to TRBJ2-2; D ambiguous. The CDR3 sequence is 15 residues long. The V gene lost 4 bases and the J gene lost 7 bases, with 16 bases spanning the gap. CDR1 is MGHRA, CDR2 YSYEKL, per germline. Here the CDR3 reads CASSPNLVSNGELFF. In DNA form, the CDR3 reads TGCGCCAGCAGCCCGAACTTAGTATCCAACGGGGAGCTGTTTTTT.